These 18 T cell receptor beta chains were sequenced from one sample in a study of blood T cell repertoires in COVID-19. Here immunoSEQ multiplex PCR was the method, and the copy in TCRdb shows in-frame clones only, minus some. The table records about 160,000 clones, approximately 83% of them present only once. The material sequenced was peripheral blood. All receptors derive from a man between 65 and 85 years old who had recovered from COVID-19.

The chain has TRBV5-1 and TRBJ1-1, with D maybe TRBD1 (5 bases). V shed 4 bases and J shed 1 base, with 20 bases lying between them. CDR3 size: 17 residues. From germline, CDR1 is SGHRS and CDR2 YFSETQ. The CDR3: CASSETPGGVGNTEAFF. The CDR3, as DNA: TGCGCCAGCAGCGAGACCCCCGGGGGGGTGGGGAACACTGAAGCTTTCTTT.

A single count supports this clone. The chain links TRBV4-2 to TRBJ1-1, with D possibly TRBD1 on 5 matching bases. The CDR3 is 13 residues long. The germline V gene encodes CDR1 LGHNA and CDR2 YNFKEQ. V was shortened by 0 bases and J by 5 bases, with 7 bases between the two germline ends. The CDR3 loop reads CASSQEGDTEAFF. CDR3 bases: TGTGCCAGCAGCCAAGAAGGGGATACTGAAGCTTTCTTT.

The chain joins TRBV12-3 or TRBV12-4 to TRBJ1-2, with TRBD1 identical over 8 bases. This CDR3 has 13 amino acids. V dropped 3 bases and J dropped 4; count of bases not matched to a gene: 1. The CDR3 loop is CASSFDRGYGYTF. CDR3 nucleotide sequence: TGTGCCAGCAGTTTCGACAGGGGCTATGGCTACACCTTC.

V and J are TRBV6-6 and TRBJ2-7, with TRBD1 matching 10 bases. Germline V gives CDR1 MNHNY, CDR2 SVGAGI (reference sequence). CDR3 length: 14 amino acids. The trim removed 0 bases at V and 5 bases at J, leaving 1 base unmatched. DNA of the CDR3: TGTGCCAGCAGTTACTCGACAGGGGGCAACGAGCAGTACTTC. This codes for CASSYSTGGNEQYF.

This chain joins TRBV6-2 or TRBV6-3 and TRBJ1-2, with unresolved D. CDR3 length equals 15 residues. Trimming cost V 0 bases and J 4 bases, with 12 bases left between them. Per germline, CDR1 MNHEY and CDR2 SVGEGT. The CDR3, as DNA: TGTGCCAGCAGTTACTCGGGTCTAGGTCTCTATGGCTACACCTTC. Protein product: CASSYSGLGLYGYTF.

The chain is built from TRBV3-1 (or the pseudogene TRBV3-2) and TRBJ1-2, with unresolved D. The CDR3 has 13 amino acids. CDR1 is LGHDT, CDR2 YNNKEL, per germline (reference sequence). Trimming cost V 4 bases and J 8 bases, with 14 bases left between them. CDR3 DNA sequence: TGTGCCAGCAGCCCCGGTGAGATTTGGGGCTACACCTTC. It codes for CASSPGEIWGYTF.

This chain joins TRBV15 and TRBJ2-3, with 10 bases aligning to TRBD2. Per germline, CDR1 LNHNV and CDR2 YYDKDF (reference sequence). Germline trimming cut 3 bases from V and 0 bases from J; bases unmatched to any gene: 9. The CDR3 spans 18 residues. Written as DNA, the CDR3 is TGTGCCACCAGCAGTAAAGCTGGACTAGCGGAAAGCACAGATACGCAGTATTTT. Translated, it gives CATSSKAGLAESTDTQYF.

This clone was seen once. The rearrangement links TRBV27 to TRBJ2-2; TRBD1 is a possible D gene (8 bases). The CDR3 has 15 amino acids. V lost 6 bases to trimming and J lost 5 bases, with 16 bases between them. From germline, CDR1 is MNHEY and CDR2 SMNVEV (reference sequence). This CDR3 reads CASRSNRGGTGELFF. CDR3 nucleotide sequence: TGTGCCAGCAGGTCTAACAGGGGGGGAACCGGGGAGCTGTTTTTT.

The chain couples TRBV5-1 to TRBJ1-2; D perhaps matches TRBD1 (5 bases). The CDR3 has 15 residues. Germline CDR1 and CDR2: SGHRS and YFSETQ. Trimming took 0 bases from V and 4 from J, leaving 13 bases between them. CDR3 coding DNA: TGCGCCAGCAGCTTGGATGGGGGGAAGGGCTATGGCTACACCTTC. Translation gives CASSLDGGKGYGYTF. Supplemented by reference TRBV5-1 and TRBJ1-2, the full variable domain reads KAGVTQTPRYLIKTRGQQVTLSCSPISGHRSVSWYQQTPGQGLQFLFEYFSETQRNKGNFPGRFSGRQFSNSRSEMNVSTLELGDSALYLCASSLDGGKGYGYTFGSGTRLTVV.

V usage is TRBV28 and J usage is TRBJ2-1, with TRBD2 identical over 10 bases. Germline loops: CDR1 MDHEN, CDR2 SYDVKM. The ends lost 7 bases at V and 13 bases at J; junction bases unmatched: 7. CDR3 length: 12 amino acids. The CDR3 coding sequence is TGTGCCAGCACCACAAGCGGGAGGGATCAGTTCTTC. Encoded protein: CASTTSGRDQFF.

This chain joins TRBV11-2 and TRBJ2-3; TRBD1 aligns across 8 bases. The CDR3 loop spans 14 amino acids. V shed 3 bases, J shed 6 bases, and the junction held 5 bases outside the gene matches. Germline assignment: CDR1 SGHAT and CDR2 FQNNGV. The CDR3 loop reads CASSFVTGADTQYF. CDR3 DNA sequence: TGTGCCAGCAGCTTCGTGACAGGGGCCGATACGCAGTATTTT.

This chain connects TRBV9 to TRBJ2-5; D remains ambiguous. CDR1 is SGDLS, CDR2 YYNGEE, per germline. The CDR3 sequence is 14 residues long. Trimming shortened V by 0 bases and J by 6 bases, and 12 bases separated the two germline ends. CDR3: CASSVAEVGQTQYF. CDR3 nucleotides: TGTGCCAGCAGCGTAGCTGAGGTAGGCCAGACCCAGTACTTC.

The CDR3 spells CASSLIGGSSTDTQYF. CDR3 DNA: TGTGCCAGCAGCTTGATAGGGGGCAGTAGCACAGATACGCAGTATTTT. V and J are TRBV5-5 and TRBJ2-3; the match to TRBD1 covers 7 bases. The V segment lost 1 base and the J segment 0 bases; nucleotides outside the gene matches: 5. Germline CDR1 reads SGHKS; CDR2 reads YYEKEE (reference sequence). This CDR3 spans 16 amino acids.

This chain links TRBV6-5 with TRBJ1-2, with D possibly being TRBD1 (6 bases). Trimming removed 4 bases from V and 6 bases from J, with 15 bases in between. CDR1 MNHEY and CDR2 SVGAGI come from the germline V gene. This CDR3 is built from 14 residues. CDR3 in amino acids: CASSSFNRDDGYTF. The DNA of the CDR3 is TGTGCCAGCAGTTCCTTTAACAGGGATGATGGCTACACCTTC.

The V call is TRBV5-5, the J call TRBJ1-2; D call uncertain. The V end lost 4 bases, the J end lost 8 bases, and 9 bases lay between the germline ends. The CDR3 runs 11 residues. Germline CDR1 reads SGHKS; CDR2 reads YYEKEE (reference sequence). The CDR3: CASSLTVGYTF. DNA for the CDR3: TGTGCCAGCAGCCTAACCGTGGGCTACACCTTC.

The V and J genes are TRBV6-5 and TRBJ1-5, with D perhaps TRBD1 (5 bases). Germline assignment: CDR1 MNHEY and CDR2 SVGAGI. The CDR3 covers 15 residues. The V end lost 7 bases, the J end lost 10 bases, and 23 bases lay between the germline ends. CDR3 protein: CASTPEGAALNPQHF. CDR3 DNA: TGTGCCAGCACCCCCGAAGGGGCCGCCCTTAATCCCCAGCATTTT.

J is TRBJ2-7 and V is TRBV7-2; perhaps TRBD1 as D (6 bases). The CDR3 has 13 amino acids. Trimming cost V 4 bases and J 2 bases, with 9 bases left between them. CDR1 SGHTA and CDR2 FQGNSA come from the germline V gene. The CDR3 is CASSSWTAYEQYF. The DNA of the CDR3 is TGTGCCAGCAGCTCCTGGACAGCCTACGAGCAGTACTTC.

Here the CDR3 DNA reads TGTGCCAGCTCACCAGAGTCCTACGAGCAGTACTTC. Residues: CASSPESYEQYF. The genes are TRBV18 and TRBJ2-7, with unresolved D. The CDR3 runs to 12 residues. Between the trimmed V and J ends, which lost 2 bases and 1 base, there was a span of 3 bases. Germline CDR1 reads KGHSH; CDR2 reads LQKENI. The full variable domain, in which reference TRBV18 and TRBJ2-7 provide the parts outside the CDR3, is NAGVMQNPRHLVRRRGQEARLRCSPMKGHSHVYWYRQLPEEGLKFMVYLQKENIIDESGMPKERFSAEFPKEGPSILRIQQVVRGDSAAYFCASSPESYEQYFGPGTRLTVT.